This T cell receptor beta chain was captured in a study of shared clonotypes between healthy human individuals. Study-wide points: Shared clonotypes: about 5.3% naive CD4, around 4% naive CD8, under 2.5% memory CD4, under 0.5% memory CD8. Compared with memory subsets, naive subsets generally had larger estimated richness.

This clone was found a few times. The antigen remains undetermined. Other DNA sequences in this specimen translate into the identical CDR3. The V and J ends lost 0 bases and 5 bases, in that order; junction bases with no gene match: 6. CDR1 is SGHRS, CDR2 YFSETQ, per germline. The CDR3 contains 15 residues. Sequencing used immunoSEQ multiplex PCR; TCRdb keeps in-frame clones, though not all of them. Of hundreds of thousands of clones detected, around 78% appear once; the ten largest clones hold around 2%. Sequenced: memory CD4+ T cells sorted from blood. The subset denotes: CD45RA-negative fraction. V and J are TRBV5-1 and TRBJ1-2, with 8 bases matching TRBD1. This receptor was identified in a woman aged 25 to 39 in good health. The CDR3: CASSLEEDRVYGYTF. The DNA of the CDR3 is TGCGCCAGCAGCTTGGAAGAGGACAGGGTTTATGGCTACACCTTC. The whole variable domain, filled in from reference TRBV5-1 and TRBJ1-2, reads KAGVTQTPRYLIKTRGQQVTLSCSPISGHRSVSWYQQTPGQGLQFLFEYFSETQRNKGNFPGRFSGRQFSNSRSEMNVSTLELGDSALYLCASSLEEDRVYGYTFGSGTRLTVV.